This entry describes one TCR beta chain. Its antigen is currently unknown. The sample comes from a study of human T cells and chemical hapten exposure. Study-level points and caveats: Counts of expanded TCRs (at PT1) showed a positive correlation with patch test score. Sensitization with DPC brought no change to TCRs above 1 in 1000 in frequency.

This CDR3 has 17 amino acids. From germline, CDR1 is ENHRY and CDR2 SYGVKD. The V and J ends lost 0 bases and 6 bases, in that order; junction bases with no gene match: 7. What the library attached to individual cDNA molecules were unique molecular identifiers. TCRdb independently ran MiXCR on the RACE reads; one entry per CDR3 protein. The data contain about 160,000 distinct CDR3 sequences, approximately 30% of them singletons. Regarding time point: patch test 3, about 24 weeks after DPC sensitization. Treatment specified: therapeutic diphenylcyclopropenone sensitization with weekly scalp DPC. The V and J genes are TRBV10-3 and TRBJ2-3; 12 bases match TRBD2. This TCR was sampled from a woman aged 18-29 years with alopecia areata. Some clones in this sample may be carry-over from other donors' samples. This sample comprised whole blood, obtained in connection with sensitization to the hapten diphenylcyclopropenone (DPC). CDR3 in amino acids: CAISESSGLAGPDTQYF. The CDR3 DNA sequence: TGTGCCATCAGTGAGTCCTCGGGACTAGCGGGCCCGGATACGCAGTATTTT.